The next 24 T cell receptor beta chains were all read from a single sample in a study of blood T cell repertoires in COVID-19. Some clones are missing from TCRdb's copy, which holds only in-frame ones; the method was immunoSEQ multiplex PCR. The table includes 200,000 to 250,000 clones, roughly 84% detected once. Sample: peripheral blood. All receptors come from a woman aged 25 to 39 who had recovered from COVID-19.

The CDR3 reads CASSLVPGQVNNEQFF. The DNA of the CDR3 is TGCGCCAGCAGCTTGGTGCCGGGACAGGTGAACAATGAGCAGTTCTTC. The rearrangement uses TRBV5-1 and TRBJ2-1, with 8 positions matching TRBD1. CDR3 length equals 16 residues. CDR1 is SGHRS, CDR2 YFSETQ, per germline. The ends lost 0 bases at V and 5 bases at J; junction bases unmatched: 7.

The chain recombines TRBV7-9 with TRBJ2-5; perhaps TRBD1 as D (7 bases). Trimming took 2 bases from V and 5 from J, leaving 15 bases between them. The germline CDR1 and CDR2 sequences are SEHNR and FQNEAQ (reference sequence). The CDR3 is made up of 15 amino acids. Written as DNA, the CDR3 is TGTGCCAGCAGCTTAACGGAGGGGGCGGTGGAGACCCAGTACTTC. Translated: CASSLTEGAVETQYF.

The V gene is TRBV10-3, the J gene TRBJ1-1, with 9 bases identical to TRBD1. This CDR3 contains 15 residues. The V segment lost 7 bases and the J segment 1 base; nucleotides outside the gene matches: 7. Looked up from germline, CDR1 is ENHRY and CDR2 is SYGVKD. In DNA, the CDR3 is TGTGCCATCACTAGGACAGGGGACACGAACACTGAAGCTTTCTTT. As protein: CAITRTGDTNTEAFF.

This clone was seen a few times. The V gene is TRBV11-3, the J gene TRBJ2-1; TRBD2 matches 7 bases. The germline CDR1 and CDR2 sequences are SGHNT and YENEEA. The CDR3 runs to 14 residues. The V gene end was trimmed by 4 bases and the J gene end by 6 bases; junction bases not matched to a gene: 6. As DNA, the CDR3 is TGTGCCAGCAGCTCCCCCGGGACTACCAATGAGCAGTTCTTC. Amino acids: CASSSPGTTNEQFF.

The chain couples TRBV27 to TRBJ2-7; D perhaps matches TRBD2 (5 bases). V lost 6 bases and J lost 2, with 11 bases in between. The germline V gene encodes CDR1 MNHEY and CDR2 SMNVEV (reference sequence). This CDR3 spans 13 amino acids. CDR3 DNA sequence: TGTGCCAGCAGCCGAGACTACCCCTACGAGCAGTACTTC. Translated: CASSRDYPYEQYF.

This clone has more than one count but fewer than ten. The genes are TRBV5-1 and TRBJ1-4, with 11 nucleotides matching TRBD1. With 1 base clipped from V and 8 bases from J, the junction kept 4 bases outside the gene matches. The CDR3 loop spans 15 amino acids. The germline V gene has CDR1 SGHRS and CDR2 YFSETQ. The CDR3 sequence is CASSLRDRGNEKLFF. As DNA, the CDR3 is TGCGCCAGCAGCTTGAGGGACAGGGGGAACGAAAAACTGTTTTTT.

V is TRBV19 and J is TRBJ2-7; D is perhaps TRBD1 (6 bases). The V gene lost 10 bases and the J gene lost 6 bases, with 28 bases spanning the gap. Germline CDR1 reads LNHDA; CDR2 reads SQIVND (reference sequence). The CDR3 consists of 16 residues. CDR3 region: CATQPFGLGGRGEQYF. CDR3 DNA: TGTGCCACCCAACCTTTTGGCCTAGGGGGTCGGGGCGAGCAGTACTTC.

This chain connects TRBV5-6 to TRBJ1-2; D gene uncertain. The CDR3 extends over 14 amino acids. Trimming cost V 2 bases and J 4 bases, with 12 bases left between them. The germline CDR1 and CDR2 sequences are SGHDT and YYEEEE. For the CDR3, the DNA is TGTGCCAGCAGCTTATACGGAGAGGGCTATGGCTACACCTTC. Amino acids: CASSLYGEGYGYTF. The complete variable domain, with remaining parts taken from reference TRBV5-6 and TRBJ1-2, reads DAGVTQSPTHLIKTRGQQVTLRCSPKSGHDTVSWYQQALGQGPQFIFQYYEEEERQRGNFPDRFSGHQFPNYSSELNVNALLLGDSALYLCASSLYGEGYGYTFGSGTRLTVV.

The chain links TRBV7-9 to TRBJ2-2; D is undetermined. The CDR3 spans 12 residues. V lost 2 bases and J lost 7, with 5 bases in between. Germline lookup yields CDR1 SEHNR and CDR2 FQNEAQ (reference sequence). The CDR3 is CASSLYVGELFF. The CDR3 bases are TGTGCCAGCAGCTTATATGTCGGGGAGCTGTTTTTT. Variable domain in full (rest from reference TRBV7-9 and TRBJ2-2): DTGVSQNPRHKITKRGQNVTFRCDPISEHNRLYWYRQTLGQGPEFLTYFQNEAQLEKSRLLSDRFSAERPKGSFSTLEIQRTEQGDSAMYLCASSLYVGELFFGEGSRLTVL.

The chain has TRBV28 and TRBJ2-1, with D perhaps TRBD2 (5 bases). Germline V gene lookup returns CDR1 MDHEN and CDR2 SYDVKM. The CDR3 runs 10 residues. V was cut by 7 bases and J by 10 bases, with 8 bases left in between. The CDR3 DNA sequence: TGTGCCAGCACGAGAGGGGAGCAGTTCTTC. It encodes CASTRGEQFF.

This clone appeared once. The chain links TRBV5-1 to TRBJ2-3, with 9 bases fitting TRBD1. CDR1 is SGHRS and CDR2 is YFSETQ in the germline V gene. The CDR3 covers 16 residues. Germline trimming cut 5 bases from V and 5 bases from J; bases unmatched to any gene: 12. The DNA for the CDR3 is TGCGCCAGCAGACCTGAAACGACAGGGGGTGGAGATACGCAGTATTTT. As protein: CASRPETTGGGDTQYF.

This clone occurred many times. The chain couples TRBV10-2 to TRBJ2-7; 13 nucleotides match TRBD2. The V gene end was trimmed by 5 bases and the J gene end by 5 bases; junction bases not matched to a gene: 6. The CDR3 runs to 15 residues. From germline, CDR1 is WSHSY and CDR2 SAAADI. CDR3 bases: TGCGCCAGCAGTCCGACTAGCGGGAGGATCAACGAGCAGTACTTC. Translated, it gives CASSPTSGRINEQYF.

The J gene is TRBJ1-4, the V gene TRBV27, with no clear D. Deletions cut 3 bases from V and 0 bases from J, with 8 bases between. CDR1 is MNHEY, CDR2 SMNVEV, per germline (reference sequence). There are 15 residues in the CDR3. In DNA, the CDR3 is TGTGCCAGCAGTTTTGTGGCAGCAACTAATGAAAAACTGTTTTTT. This encodes CASSFVAATNEKLFF.

V is TRBV5-1 and J is TRBJ2-7; 8 nucleotides match TRBD1. Germline V gives CDR1 SGHRS, CDR2 YFSETQ. V lost 4 bases to trimming and J lost 3 bases; unmatched junction nucleotides: 15. This CDR3 region has 17 residues. The CDR3 DNA is TGCGCCAGCAGCCCCTGGCCGTCCAGGGGGCTTAGCTACGAGCAGTACTTC. This gives the protein CASSPWPSRGLSYEQYF.

The gene calls are TRBV19 and TRBJ2-2, with D possibly being TRBD2 (6 bases). The CDR3 length is 16 residues. Germline assignment: CDR1 LNHDA and CDR2 SQIVND (reference sequence). Trimming took off 3 bases at V and 0 bases at J, with 11 bases between the two ends. This CDR3 is CASSILAETNTGELFF. The CDR3 DNA reads TGTGCCAGTAGTATTTTAGCGGAGACGAACACCGGGGAGCTGTTTTTT.

The rearrangement uses TRBV9 and TRBJ2-2; the D is unclear. Trimming left V 3 bases short and J 1 base short, with 10 bases between. There are 15 residues in the CDR3. Germline assignment: CDR1 SGDLS and CDR2 YYNGEE. CDR3 DNA: TGTGCCAGCAGCGAGAGGATGTTGAACACCGGGGAGCTGTTTTTT. Protein product: CASSERMLNTGELFF.

This chain joins TRBV15 and TRBJ2-2; 7 positions agree with TRBD1. Germline assignment: CDR1 LNHNV and CDR2 YYDKDF (reference sequence). The CDR3 runs 15 residues. The V gene end was trimmed by 0 bases and the J gene end by 4 bases; junction bases not matched to a gene: 2. The CDR3 region is CATSREQGSTGELFF. The CDR3 DNA is TGTGCCACCAGCAGAGAACAGGGGAGCACCGGGGAGCTGTTTTTT.

The CDR3 sequence: CASSLTGRNQPQHF. The CDR3 region has the DNA TGTGCCAGCAGCTTGACAGGGAGGAATCAGCCCCAGCATTTT. V is TRBV7-3 and J is TRBJ1-5; TRBD1 matches at 7 bases. V lost 3 bases to trimming and J lost 4 bases; unmatched junction nucleotides: 3. CDR3 length equals 14 residues. Germline V gene data show CDR1 as SGHTA and CDR2 as FQGTGA.

This clone is a singleton in its sample. This chain links TRBV2 with TRBJ1-5; no firm D call. The CDR3 has 14 amino acids. Germline assignment: CDR1 SNHLY and CDR2 FYNNEI. Trimming took 2 bases from V and 4 from J, leaving 9 bases between them. CDR3 residues: CASSERFANQPQHF. CDR3 DNA sequence: TGTGCCAGCAGTGAACGGTTCGCAAATCAGCCCCAGCATTTT.

The chain uses TRBV30 and TRBJ2-2, with TRBD1 matching 9 bases. V shed 7 bases and J 5 bases; nucleotides not matched to a gene: 11. Germline CDR1 and CDR2: GTSNPN and SVGIG (reference sequence). This CDR3 spans 15 amino acids. CDR3 sequence (DNA): TGTGCCTCTAGGGGGGACAGGGAGAAGACCGGGGAGCTGTTTTTT. Its protein is CASRGDREKTGELFF.

The chain uses TRBV3-1 (or the pseudogene TRBV3-2) and TRBJ2-3; D is unclear. CDR1 is LGHDT and CDR2 is YNNKEL in the germline V gene (reference sequence). Trimming left V 0 bases short and J 2 bases short, with 3 bases between. This CDR3 comprises 13 residues. The CDR3 DNA reads TGTGCCAGCAGCCAAGACTACACAGATACGCAGTATTTT. Translation: CASSQDYTDTQYF.

In nucleotides, the CDR3 is TGTGCCAGCAGCGTAGATTCGGGACTAGCGGACTACAATGAGCAGTTCTTC. Encoded protein: CASSVDSGLADYNEQFF. This chain connects TRBV9 to TRBJ2-1, with TRBD2 matching over 11 bases. Germline loops: CDR1 SGDLS, CDR2 YYNGEE. The CDR3 extends over 17 amino acids. Trimming removed 0 bases from V and 3 bases from J; junction bases left unmatched: 5.

The V and J genes are TRBV28 and TRBJ1-5; 7 bases map to TRBD1. This CDR3 region has 13 residues. V shed 3 bases and J 7 bases; nucleotides not matched to a gene: 3. CDR1 is MDHEN and CDR2 is SYDVKM in the germline V gene. CDR3 nucleotides: TGTGCCAGCAGTTTCGAGGGGGCGCAGCCCCAGCATTTT. This encodes CASSFEGAQPQHF.

This chain uses TRBV11-2 with TRBJ2-1, with 7 bases lining up with TRBD2. CDR1 is SGHAT, CDR2 FQNNGV, per germline. There are 17 residues in the CDR3. Losses at the gene ends were 4 bases for V and 8 bases for J; bases not matched to a gene: 17. The CDR3 reads CASSSPPGAGSRHEQFF. The CDR3 DNA sequence: TGTGCCAGCAGCTCCCCACCAGGAGCGGGAAGCAGGCATGAGCAGTTCTTC. The full variable domain, with the rest looked up from reference TRBV11-2 and TRBJ2-1, is EAGVAQSPRYKIIEKRQSVAFWCNPISGHATLYWYQQILGQGPKLLIQFQNNGVVDDSQLPKDRFSAERLKGVDSTLKIQPAKLEDSAVYLCASSSPPGAGSRHEQFFGPGTRLTVL.